This TCR beta chain was retrieved from a study of blood T cell repertoires in COVID-19 (dated by TCRdb to 2020 to 2022). Background on the whole study: Samples covering the acute and convalescent phases of COVID-19 were provided by collaborators in the United States, Italy and Spain. Subjects who had been exposed to COVID-19, were actively infected with it, or had recovered from it provided the deeply sampled blood TCRbeta repertoires that made up the dataset. Samples were obtained from the ongoing ImmuneRACE study (first 160 participants) and from 1,254 subjects provided by 6 global collaborators. A freely available public database, intended as a resource for researchers studying the immune response to SARS-CoV-2, is where the repertoires were released. The material from the prospective study consisted of cDNA or gDNA derived from T cells, B-cell-depleted T cells, or PBMCs. Nearly every sample came with metadata listing a de-identified subject ID, COVID-19 status, age in years and sex. Where HLA class I and class II types were available, the types were taken from metadata supplied by the sample provider, not from assay-based typing. Results and caveats for the whole study, not just this receptor: The amount of clinical and demographic metadata varied by source and participant and was provided uncurated.

The collaborating institutions used their own protocols to collect whole blood in K2EDTA tubes. Collaborator samples were shipped for TCRbeta analysis as frozen whole blood, isolated PBMCs, or DNA extracted from either sample type. Regarding this clone: Its antigen remains unidentified. The input lacks base qualities; no much larger clone sits a single base away.

The immunoSEQ Assay, a bias-controlled multiplex PCR, was used to amplify TCRbeta CDR3 regions from genomic DNA. Under the source paper's analysis protocol: Within the assay, amplification of reference gene primers was used to estimate how many nucleated cells each sample contained. Sequence reads were collapsed and filtered to measure the absolute abundance of every unique TCRbeta CDR3 rearrangement. For each sample, productive Simpson clonality was calculated by taking the square root of Simpson's diversity index across productive rearrangements. The clones in this table, taken by TCRdb from immuneACCESS, are in-frame only. Not every clone is retained; where verified, under half of the shortfall comes from an unresolved V gene, and the cause of the rest is unknown. For V, J and clone size, that table is used; D and trimming come from the DNA. This sample is represented by about 220,000 clones; 65% to 85% of them were singletons. The ten biggest clones cover roughly 2.4% of the sample.

The CDR3 contains 15 residues, cysteine and phenylalanine counted. The entry retains the CDR3 DNA only, 45 bases that are in frame from base 1. Taken from the germline V gene, the CDR1 and CDR2 loops are SGHDT and YYEEEE. V ends up 0 bases short and J 6 bases short, with an unmatched junction base count of 7. The rearranged chain carries TRBV5-6 and TRBJ1-1; TRBD1 fits 8 bases in the junction. The sequence was collected from a woman aged 55-69 years with acute or convalescent COVID-19. Sequencing used peripheral blood. The CDR3 protein sequence reads: CASSLAQGAYSEAFF. The DNA sequence reads TGTGCCAGCAGCTTGGCGCAGGGGGCGTATTCTGAAGCTTTCTTT.